These 5 T cell receptor beta chains were sequenced from one sample in a study of regulatory T cells in long-lasting Graves disease (dated by TCRdb to the early 2020s). The library was generated by multiplex PCR. Sequencer: Illumina HiSeq 4000. TCR beta libraries were built with iRepertoire HTBI primers and Arm-PCR amplification of CDR3 regions. TCRdb itself trimmed the public reads at Q25 with fastp, ran MiXCR and retained productive beta chains. All rows with the same CDR3 protein become a single entry with the most common DNA and genes. The sample table records around 510,000 distinct CDR3 sequences; 20% to 25% of these occur just once. 6.5% to 10% of the sample lies in the top ten. Explained via the paper, the time point label denotes: persistent/refractory GD, antithyroid drugs over 5 years with positive TRAb. For both TCR sequencing and RNA sequencing, RNA was extracted from PBMCs in TRIzol. The input for sequencing was peripheral blood mononuclear cells (PBMCs), taken when the disease was refractory, from a patient treated with antithyroid drugs. The receptors come from a female donor with Graves disease.

Points on this clonotype: This may stem from a read error, because a much larger clone lies one nucleotide away. The conserved final phenylalanine or tryptophan is absent from the CDR3, which likely points to a read error. CDR3 region: CASSLIPSGSETQYL. The CDR3 coding sequence is TGTGCCAGCAGCTTAATCCCTAGCGGAAGTGAGACCCAGTACCTC. J is TRBJ2-5 and V is TRBV7-2, with 7 bases that match TRBD2. The CDR3 has 15 amino acids. The germline CDR1 and CDR2 sequences are SGHTA and FQGNSA. V lost 2 bases to trimming and J lost 5 bases; unmatched junction nucleotides: 8.

This chain joins TRBV5-1 and TRBJ1-5, with D possibly being TRBD1 (5 bases). The V gene's germline CDR1 is SGHRS and CDR2 YFSETQ. V lost 5 bases to trimming and J lost 0 bases, with 18 bases between them. There are 17 residues in the CDR3. The CDR3 coding sequence is TGCGCCAGCAGTCTTGGGGTAGGGGCCAATAGCAATCAGCCCCAGCATTTT. It yields the protein CASSLGVGANSNQPQHF.

This clonotype was counted ten times or more. J is TRBJ2-7 and V is TRBV24-1; D uncertain. The V and J ends lost 3 bases and 0 bases respectively, with 5 bases between them. Germline V gives CDR1 KGHDR, CDR2 SFDVKD. This CDR3 region has 13 residues. The CDR3 sequence: CATSDLFSYEQYF. DNA for the CDR3: TGTGCCACCAGTGATCTTTTCTCCTACGAGCAGTACTTC.

This chain links TRBV3-1 with TRBJ2-7; unclear D gene. With 0 bases removed from V and 0 bases from J, the gap between germline ends came to 6 bases. This CDR3 is built from 14 residues. Looked up from germline, CDR1 is LGHDT and CDR2 is YNNKEL (reference sequence). Written as DNA, the CDR3 is TGTGCCAGCAGCCAAGACAGGAGCTCCTACGAGCAGTACTTC. Translation gives CASSQDRSSYEQYF.

This clonotype has at least ten counts. The gene calls are TRBV6-5 and TRBJ2-5; TRBD2 matches at 7 bases. V shed 2 bases, J shed 1 base, and the junction held 10 bases outside the gene matches. The CDR3 runs to 17 residues. Germline V lookup: CDR1 MNHEY, CDR2 SVGAGI. Written as DNA, the CDR3 is TGTGCCAGCAGTTACCTACGGCGGGGGAAAAGCCAAGAGACCCAGTACTTC. Its translation is CASSYLRRGKSQETQYF.